These 8 T cell receptor beta chains came from one sample sequenced in a study of T-cell reconstitution after alpha-beta-depleted transplantation in children. During its preparation, the TCRbeta library received unique molecular identifiers. TCRdb reprocessed the PCR reads via MiXCR and lists one record per CDR3 protein. In the table there are about 77,000 distinct CDR3 sequences, about a sixth of which are singletons. Source: PBMCs, mostly from graft donor cells, taken 360 days after TCRalphabeta/CD19-depleted stem cell transplant. All receptors derive from a male patient aged 2-9 years who had a stem cell transplant for acute lymphoblastic leukemia, so the T cells may come from the graft donor.

This clonotype was picked up a small number of times. The chain recombines TRBV12-3 or TRBV12-4 with TRBJ2-1, with 10 bases lining up with TRBD2. The CDR3 has 15 residues. Trimming removed 7 bases from V and 0 bases from J; junction bases left unmatched: 3. As DNA, the CDR3 is TGTGCCAGCACCCAGCGGGAGGGCTCCTACAATGAGCAGTTCTTC. It yields the protein CASTQREGSYNEQFF.

The V and J genes are TRBV5-1 and TRBJ2-5; no reliable D call. The CDR3 totals 17 residues. The ends were cut back, 0 bases at V and 1 base at J, with 16 bases in the middle. The V gene's germline CDR1 is SGHRS and CDR2 YFSETQ. The CDR3 region is CASSLVLGWGFQETQYF. The CDR3 DNA reads TGCGCCAGCAGCTTGGTATTGGGATGGGGATTCCAAGAGACCCAGTACTTC.

This clonotype was counted between two and nine times. V usage is TRBV7-9 and J usage is TRBJ2-3, with D tentatively TRBD1 or TRBD2 (5 bases each). Germline V gene lookup returns CDR1 SEHNR and CDR2 FQNEAQ (reference sequence). The CDR3 extends over 14 amino acids. V lost 3 bases to trimming and J lost 3 bases, with 10 bases between them. This chain's CDR3 is CASSFFGATDTQYF. In nucleotides, the CDR3 is TGTGCCAGCAGCTTCTTCGGGGCTACAGATACGCAGTATTTT.

The CDR3 loop is CASSSRTSGTLYEQYF. The DNA for the CDR3 is TGTGCCAGCAGTTCCCGGACTAGCGGGACCCTCTACGAGCAGTACTTC. This chain uses TRBV12-3 or TRBV12-4 with TRBJ2-7; 12 nucleotides align to TRBD2. J was trimmed by 3 bases and V by 4 bases; bases with no gene match: 7. This CDR3 spans 16 amino acids.

Here the CDR3 DNA reads TGCAGTGCTAGGGGCGTCTCTAAAACCTACGAGCAGTACTTC. This codes for CSARGVSKTYEQYF. This chain joins TRBV20-1 and TRBJ2-7, with unresolved D. The CDR3 consists of 14 residues. Germline loops: CDR1 DFQATT, CDR2 SNEGSKA (reference sequence). Between the trimmed V and J ends, which lost 3 bases and 2 bases, there was a span of 14 bases.

The table lists this clonotype with a few counts. The chain combines TRBV10-1 with TRBJ2-1; TRBD2 matches at 8 bases. This CDR3 spans 15 amino acids. Germline CDR1 reads WNHNN; CDR2 reads SYGVQD (reference sequence). Trimming took 4 bases from V and 0 from J; bases not matched to a gene: 2. CDR3 sequence reads: CASSAGTSSYNEQFF. The CDR3 nucleotides read TGCGCCAGCAGTGCTGGGACTAGCTCCTACAATGAGCAGTTCTTC.

This chain joins TRBV29-1 and TRBJ1-2; possibly TRBD1 for D (5 bases). This CDR3 has 12 amino acids. Germline lookup yields CDR1 SQVTM and CDR2 ANQGSEA. V lost 5 bases to trimming and J lost 13 bases, with 20 bases between them. CDR3 protein: CSVIWGETVSTF. The CDR3 nucleotides read TGCAGCGTTATTTGGGGTGAGACAGTTAGCACCTTC.

This chain connects TRBV5-5 to TRBJ2-7; 8 bases are a match to TRBD2. V lost 4 bases to trimming and J lost 2 bases; unmatched junction nucleotides: 8. Germline CDR1 is SGHKS and CDR2 is YYEKEE (reference sequence). The CDR3 loop spans 15 amino acids. The CDR3 DNA reads as TGTGCCAGCAGCCCGGGGACTAGTTTTACCTACGAGCAGTACTTC. Translating it yields CASSPGTSFTYEQYF.